This TCR beta chain was identified during a study of beta chain features in type 1 diabetes. Study outcomes and limitations: The similarity of naive, central memory and Treg TCRB repertoires appeared greater among patients than among healthy donors. There was a moderate but significant shortening of TCRB CDR3s in all four CD4+ subsets of Type 1 diabetes patients.

V lost 3 bases to trimming and J lost 4 bases, with 9 bases between them. Germline values: CDR1 MNHEY, CDR2 SMNVEV (reference sequence). The CDR3 has 13 amino acids. Turning to this clone: Its cognate antigen is unknown. The same CDR3 can be traced to other DNA sequences in this sample.

Reverse transcribing all isolated RNA meant expressed TCRB transcripts were sequenced. Profiling relied on immunoSEQ multiplex PCR, and the TCRdb table lists in-frame clones only, not all of them. This table holds about 120,000 clones, over 15% found once. The receptor's source is a man under 40 with type 1 diabetes. Sequencing was done on a sample of central memory CD4+ T cells from blood. This sequence joins TRBV27 and TRBJ2-5, with D maybe TRBD1 (5 bases). The CDR3 reads CASSFRVRETQYF. CDR3 sequence (DNA): TGTGCCAGCAGTTTCAGGGTACGAGAGACCCAGTACTTC.